One sample yielded the 18 T cell receptor beta chains listed below, sequenced in a study of identical twins (dated by TCRdb to about 2016). The library was made by 5' RACE. The listed sequencing device is Illumina HiSeq 2000. The public reads were reprocessed in TCRdb via fastp at Q25 and MiXCR, keeping in-frame beta chains. Rows with one shared CDR3 protein collapse into an entry with the most common genes and DNA. The table for this sample lists a few hundred thousand distinct CDR3 sequences; roughly 15% of them were counted only once. Clones ranked in the top ten supply 0.44% of the sample. These same data were also listed under a study on yellow fever vaccine responses in identical twins.

The source material was CD4+ T cells sorted from blood. The receptors stem from a young woman in good health.

In its sample, this clonotype was seen a few times. The gene calls are TRBV5-6 and TRBJ2-1, with TRBD2 identical over 11 bases. Looked up from germline, CDR1 is SGHDT and CDR2 is YYEEEE. V shed 0 bases, J shed 9 bases, and the junction held 11 bases outside the gene matches. The CDR3 extends over 17 amino acids. The CDR3: CASSLAPILAGGGEQFF. CDR3 DNA: TGTGCCAGCAGCTTGGCTCCGATCCTAGCGGGAGGTGGTGAGCAGTTCTTC.

The chain recombines TRBV12-3 or TRBV12-4 with TRBJ2-2; tentatively, D is TRBD1 (5 bases). V was pared by 5 bases and J by 2 bases, with 15 bases between. The CDR3 has 16 amino acids. The CDR3 here is CASSLGPTPNTGELFF. The CDR3 region has the DNA TGTGCCAGCAGTCTGGGGCCTACCCCTAACACCGGGGAGCTGTTTTTT.

The V gene is TRBV29-1, the J gene TRBJ1-2; possible D gene TRBD1, 5 bases. The germline V gene encodes CDR1 SQVTM and CDR2 ANQGSEA. CDR3 length: 12 residues. With 4 bases removed from V and 9 bases from J, the gap between germline ends came to 15 bases. The CDR3 sequence is CSVAAVSGSYTF. Written as DNA, the CDR3 is TGCAGCGTTGCAGCAGTTTCAGGGAGCTACACCTTC.

This clonotype has more than one count but fewer than ten. CDR3 sequence (DNA): TGTGCCACCAGCAGAGATTTTTTGGGAAGCGGCAATCAGCCCCAGCATTTT. Translating it yields CATSRDFLGSGNQPQHF. The rearrangement uses TRBV15 and TRBJ1-5; no clear D gene. V was trimmed by 0 bases and J by 2 bases, leaving 14 bases between them. CDR1 is LNHNV and CDR2 is YYDKDF in the germline V gene (reference sequence). This CDR3 contains 17 residues.

V usage is TRBV3-1 and J usage is TRBJ2-7; D gene uncertain. CDR3 size: 11 residues. V lost 10 bases, J lost 7 bases, and 14 bases lay in between. From germline, CDR1 is LGHDT and CDR2 YNNKEL (reference sequence). Here the CDR3 reads CATSQVGEQYF. CDR3 in DNA: TGTGCCACCTCCCAAGTGGGTGAGCAGTACTTC.

The rearrangement uses TRBV5-1 and TRBJ2-7; no reliable D call. The V end lost 3 bases, the J end lost 2 bases, and 9 bases lay between the germline ends. The germline V gene encodes CDR1 SGHRS and CDR2 YFSETQ. The CDR3 sequence is 13 residues long. The CDR3 reads CASSSTPTYEQYF. The CDR3 DNA reads TGCGCCAGCAGCTCGACACCTACCTACGAGCAGTACTTC.

This clonotype was detected only a few times. V gene TRBV7-2 combines with J gene TRBJ2-1; 12 bases agree with TRBD2. The CDR3 is 15 residues long. Germline-derived CDR1 and CDR2 are SGHTA and FQGNSA. Losses at the gene ends were 3 bases for V and 9 bases for J; bases not matched to a gene: 6. The CDR3 DNA reads as TGTGCCAGCAGCTTCCTAGCGGGGGGGCAGGTTGAGCAGTTCTTC. Translated, it gives CASSFLAGGQVEQFF.

This clonotype was counted between two and nine times. The V gene is TRBV10-3, the J gene TRBJ1-2; D unclear. Trimming removed 6 bases at V and 4 bases at J, with 9 bases between. Germline loops: CDR1 ENHRY, CDR2 SYGVKD. The CDR3 contains 12 residues. The DNA of the CDR3 is TGTGCCATCAGAAACCCCCCCTATGGCTACACCTTC. Protein: CAIRNPPYGYTF.

This chain uses TRBV7-6 with TRBJ2-5, with D unresolved. CDR1 SGHVS and CDR2 FNYEAQ come from the germline V gene. V was shortened by 3 bases and J by 5 bases, with 10 bases between the two germline ends. This CDR3 region has 13 residues. The CDR3 DNA follows: TGTGCCAGCAGCTTCGGGCCCGGGGAGACCCAGTACTTC. Its protein is CASSFGPGETQYF.

This chain links TRBV29-1 with TRBJ1-1; D is unclear. CDR3 size: 13 residues. Germline CDR1 and CDR2: SQVTM and ANQGSEA. The V end lost 7 bases, the J end lost 1 base, and 13 bases lay between the germline ends. The CDR3 is CSARSGENTEAFF. The CDR3 DNA follows: TGCAGCGCTCGATCAGGAGAGAACACTGAAGCTTTCTTT.

The chain couples TRBV29-1 to TRBJ2-1; tentatively, D is TRBD2 (6 bases). The CDR3 extends over 12 amino acids. Germline CDR1 and CDR2: SQVTM and ANQGSEA. The V gene lost 4 bases and the J gene lost 9 bases, with 13 bases spanning the gap. The CDR3 coding sequence is TGCAGCGTTGTGGTGGGAGGATTTGAGCAGTTCTTC. Residues: CSVVVGGFEQFF.

V is TRBV7-7 and J is TRBJ2-1; 8 nucleotides line up with TRBD2. The CDR3 contains 16 residues. The V gene end was trimmed by 5 bases and the J gene end by 0 bases; junction bases not matched to a gene: 6. CDR1 SSHAT and CDR2 FNYEAQ come from the germline V gene (reference sequence). CDR3 bases: TGTGCCAGCAGCCCTAGCGGGCCGAGCTCCTACAATGAGCAGTTCTTC. Protein: CASSPSGPSSYNEQFF. Looking up the rest from reference TRBV7-7 and TRBJ2-1 gives the full variable domain: GAGVSQSPRYKVTKRGQDVTLRCDPISSHATLYWYQQALGQGPEFLTYFNYEAQPDKSGLPSDRFSAERPEGSISTLTIQRTEQRDSAMYRCASSPSGPSSYNEQFFGPGTRLTVL.

V and J are TRBV2 and TRBJ1-1; D is unresolved. The V and J ends lost 2 bases and 7 bases respectively, with 8 bases between them. This CDR3 is 12 amino acids long. Germline V CDR1 and CDR2: SNHLY, FYNNEI. This chain's CDR3 is CASSENGDEAFF. The CDR3 nucleotides are TGTGCCAGCAGTGAAAATGGTGATGAAGCTTTCTTT.

In DNA, the CDR3 is TGTGCCAGCAGCCAAGACCCAAAGGGTACCCAGTACTTC. This translates into CASSQDPKGTQYF. The V gene is TRBV3-1, the J gene TRBJ2-5; D is ambiguous. This CDR3 is built from 13 residues. V was pared by 0 bases and J by 8 bases, with 10 bases between. The germline gives CDR1 LGHDT, CDR2 YNNKEL (reference sequence).

A note on this clonotype: Compared with germline, one end of the junction differs, possibly owing to a read error. The genes are TRBV20-1 and TRBJ2-1; TRBD2 matches 9 bases. Germline-derived CDR1 and CDR2 are DFQATT and SNEGSKA (reference sequence). CDR3 length: 17 amino acids. The CDR3 nucleotides are TGCTGTGCTAGAACATCGAGCCTAGCGGGGTCCTACAATGAGCAGTTCTTC. Its translation is CCARTSSLAGSYNEQFF.

CDR3 coding DNA: TGTGCCATCAGTGCGTACAGTGAATACGAGCAGTACTTC. Translation gives CAISAYSEYEQYF. The chain couples TRBV10-3 to TRBJ2-7; D is uncertain. Trimming took 4 bases from V and 4 from J, leaving 11 bases between them. CDR1 is ENHRY and CDR2 is SYGVKD in the germline V gene. The CDR3 runs 13 residues.

V gene TRBV3-1 combines with J gene TRBJ2-5; 8 nucleotides align to TRBD2. CDR1 LGHDT and CDR2 YNNKEL come from the germline V gene (reference sequence). V shed 6 bases, J shed 3 bases, and the junction held 6 bases outside the gene matches. The CDR3 spans 14 residues. CDR3 bases: TGTGCCAGCAGTCGCTCGGGGGGGAAAGAGACCCAGTACTTC. The encoded protein is CASSRSGGKETQYF.

The V and J genes are TRBV25-1 and TRBJ2-1, with TRBD2 matching over 10 bases. J lost 6 bases, V lost 4 bases, and 6 bases had no gene match. CDR1 is MGHDK and CDR2 is SYGVNS in the germline V gene. This CDR3 region has 15 residues. CDR3 nucleotide sequence: TGTGCCAGCAGTGCCCGACGGACTAGCGGCAATGAGCAGTTCTTC. It is translated as CASSARRTSGNEQFF.